Below are 6 T cell receptor beta chains sequenced from a single sample in a study of T cell clonotyping in hematopoietic cell transplantation. The repertoire was sequenced with immunoSEQ multiplex PCR; TCRdb's copy has only in-frame clones and lacks some. The sample carries more than 9,500 clones, under 95% recorded once. Sequencing input: peripheral blood mononuclear cells. These receptors all come from a woman in her forties or fifties in good health. Some clones in this sample may be carry-over from other donors' samples.

This chain joins TRBV19 and TRBJ2-6; D could derive from TRBD1 or TRBD2 (6 bases each). The V gene lost 5 bases and the J gene lost 2 bases, with 13 bases spanning the gap. The germline V gene has CDR1 LNHDA and CDR2 SQIVND (reference sequence). This CDR3 is 16 amino acids long. CDR3 in amino acids: CASSPWGAPGANVLTF. The CDR3 DNA is TGTGCCAGTAGTCCTTGGGGGGCCCCTGGGGCCAACGTCCTGACTTTC.

This clone was seen only once. The chain's CDR3 is CASSKRAGAWEQYF. In nucleotides, the CDR3 is TGTGCCAGCAGTAAAAGAGCGGGGGCTTGGGAGCAGTACTTC. This chain uses TRBV6-6 with TRBJ2-7, with 8 nucleotides matching TRBD2. The CDR3 consists of 14 residues. Germline-derived CDR1 and CDR2 are MNHNY and SVGAGI (reference sequence). The V and J ends lost 5 bases and 7 bases, in that order; junction bases with no gene match: 10.

The V gene is TRBV6-1, the J gene TRBJ1-2; D is uncertain. Trimming removed 2 bases at V and 7 bases at J, with 23 bases between. Germline CDR1 is MNHNS and CDR2 is SASEGT. The CDR3 spans 17 residues. CDR3 sequence (DNA): TGTGCCAGCAGTGAACCGGAGGTGGGAATGTTGAGAGGTGGCTACACCTTC. Translation: CASSEPEVGMLRGGYTF.

The rearrangement links TRBV9 to TRBJ1-2; maybe TRBD1 (5 bases). The CDR3 has 13 residues. V was cut by 4 bases and J by 3 bases, with 10 bases left in between. Germline assignment: CDR1 SGDLS and CDR2 YYNGEE. The CDR3: CASSPRGDYGYTF. DNA for the CDR3: TGTGCCAGCAGCCCCCGGGGGGACTATGGCTACACCTTC. Filled out from reference TRBV9 and TRBJ1-2, the complete variable domain reads DSGVTQTPKHLITATGQRVTLRCSPRSGDLSVYWYQQSLDQGLQFLIQYYNGEERAKGNILERFSAQQFPDLHSELNLSSLELGDSALYFCASSPRGDYGYTFGSGTRLTVV.

The rearrangement uses TRBV5-1 and TRBJ1-6, with 8 bases fitting TRBD1. The trim removed 4 bases at V and 6 bases at J, leaving 3 bases unmatched. Germline V lookup: CDR1 SGHRS, CDR2 YFSETQ. This CDR3 comprises 14 residues. This chain's CDR3 is CASSEQGGNSPLHF. CDR3 in DNA: TGCGCCAGCAGCGAACAGGGGGGTAATTCACCCCTCCACTTT. Using reference TRBV5-1 and TRBJ1-6 for the parts outside the CDR3, the full variable domain is KAGVTQTPRYLIKTRGQQVTLSCSPISGHRSVSWYQQTPGQGLQFLFEYFSETQRNKGNFPGRFSGRQFSNSRSEMNVSTLELGDSALYLCASSEQGGNSPLHFGNGTRLTVT.

This chain uses TRBV19 with TRBJ2-6; the D is unclear. This CDR3 contains 11 residues. Per the germline V gene, CDR1 is LNHDA and CDR2 is SQIVND (reference sequence). The V end was cut by 1 base, the J end by 14 bases, with 6 bases between. CDR3 loop: CASSIGVILTF. The CDR3 DNA reads TGTGCCAGTAGTATAGGTGTCATCCTGACTTTC.